The text below deals with one T cell receptor (beta chain). This sample is part of a study of cytomegalovirus exposure and HLA in healthy donors. The overall study: Later, an analysis reported that the 110 or so validation repertoires had used the same platform as the roughly 720 first-cohort repertoires.

TCRdb's copy holds only in-frame clones and misses some; the assay was immunoSEQ multiplex PCR. Of about 150,000 clones in the sample, less than 90% were seen once. This sequence originates from a man aged 18 to 29 in good health and CMV-seropositive. The sequenced sample was PBMCs.

CDR3 protein: CASSILDRAYNEQFF. The CDR3, as DNA: TGTGCCAGTAGTATCTTGGACAGGGCCTACAATGAGCAGTTCTTC. The gene calls are TRBV19 and TRBJ2-1; TRBD1 aligns across 8 bases. The germline gives CDR1 LNHDA, CDR2 SQIVND (reference sequence). Unmatched junction bases numbered 3, after V lost 3 bases and J lost 2 bases. The CDR3 loop spans 15 amino acids.